These 27 T cell receptor beta chains share one sample of origin, sequenced in a study of blood T cell repertoires in COVID-19. Here immunoSEQ multiplex PCR was the method, and the copy in TCRdb shows in-frame clones only, minus some. The repertoire holds over 45,000 clones, more than 70% seen once, with about 8.5% in the top ten. The sequenced material came from peripheral blood. All receptors come from a man between 60 and 75 years old with active COVID-19.

The V and J genes are TRBV9 and TRBJ2-3, with 10 nucleotides matching TRBD1. V lost 4 bases and J lost 5; bases outside the gene matches: 10. Germline loops: CDR1 SGDLS, CDR2 YYNGEE. The CDR3 sequence is 16 residues long. For the CDR3, the DNA is TGTGCCAGCAGCCCCCGAGGGACAGGGGTTGAAGATACGCAGTATTTT. This sequence encodes CASSPRGTGVEDTQYF.

The chain is built from TRBV6-8 and TRBJ2-7; D is perhaps TRBD2 (6 bases). The CDR3 loop spans 16 amino acids. V was cut by 6 bases and J by 2 bases, with 20 bases left in between. In germline, CDR1 is MNHGY, CDR2 SAAAGT. The DNA for the CDR3 is TGTGCCAGCAGGGGGAGGAGGCCACGGACCCCCTACGAGCAGTACTTC. This sequence encodes CASRGRRPRTPYEQYF.

The J gene is TRBJ2-1, the V gene TRBV5-6; 7 nucleotides line up with TRBD2. Germline loops: CDR1 SGHDT, CDR2 YYEEEE. V was pared by 4 bases and J by 5 bases, with 12 bases of the junction left unmatched. The CDR3 extends over 16 amino acids. CDR3 nucleotide sequence: TGTGCCAGCAGCCCGGGCCCCTCTAGCGGACACAATGAGCAGTTCTTC. Translated, it gives CASSPGPSSGHNEQFF.

V usage is TRBV21-1 and J usage is TRBJ2-1; TRBD2, the D gene given by the table, was not confirmed from the DNA. TRBV21-1 is labeled a pseudogene. The CDR3 has 20 residues. The CDR3 DNA follows: TGTGCCAGCAGCCCTCCCCCCATTAGCGGGACTACTAACTCCTACAATGAGCAGTTCTTC. Protein: CASSPPPISGTTNSYNEQFF.

The genes are TRBV23-1 and TRBJ2-2; 10 bases are shared with TRBD2. TRBV23-1 is an ORF, with its function uncertain. Trimming took 0 bases from V and 4 from J; bases not matched to a gene: 2. There are 16 residues in the CDR3. For the CDR3, the DNA is TGCGCCAGCAGTCAATCTTCTAGCGGGAGCACCGGGGAGCTGTTTTTT. Protein product: CASSQSSSGSTGELFF.

The rearrangement joins TRBV5-1 to TRBJ1-1; D remains unclear. There are 16 residues in the CDR3. The germline CDR1 and CDR2 sequences are SGHRS and YFSETQ. Trimming left V 3 bases short and J 5 bases short, with 20 bases between. The chain's CDR3 is CASSSRVRAISTEAFF. The CDR3 nucleotides are TGCGCCAGCAGCTCGCGGGTCCGGGCAATTAGTACTGAAGCTTTCTTT.

V gene TRBV27 combines with J gene TRBJ1-2; 8 bases agree with TRBD1. This CDR3 is 13 amino acids long. J gave up 1 base and V 8 bases, and 3 bases lay outside the gene matches. In germline, CDR1 is MNHEY, CDR2 SMNVEV (reference sequence). The CDR3 sequence is CASHGQGNYGYTF. In nucleotides, the CDR3 is TGTGCCAGCCACGGACAGGGTAACTATGGCTACACCTTC.

This clone has just a few counts. The chain is built from TRBV4-1 and TRBJ2-7, with D uncertain. Germline CDR1 MGHRA, CDR2 YSYEKL. The V gene lost 4 bases and the J gene lost 0 bases, with 16 bases spanning the gap. This CDR3 contains 16 residues. CDR3 loop: CASSPRPLRSSYEQYF. The CDR3 DNA reads TGCGCCAGCAGCCCCCGTCCTCTACGGAGCTCCTACGAGCAGTACTTC.

This chain connects TRBV24-1 to TRBJ2-1; TRBD1 agrees at 12 bases. The CDR3 extends over 15 amino acids. V was clipped by 3 bases and J by 10 bases; unmatched bases: 6. In germline, CDR1 is KGHDR, CDR2 SFDVKD. The CDR3 DNA sequence: TGTGCCACCAGTGATCCGGGACAGGGGGCTGTAGAGCAGTTCTTC. It specifies CATSDPGQGAVEQFF.

V gene TRBV7-3 combines with J gene TRBJ2-7; TRBD2 aligns across 11 bases. The CDR3 spans 15 residues. Germline-derived CDR1 and CDR2 are SGHTA and FQGTGA. Trimming took 5 bases from V and 6 from J; bases not matched to a gene: 9. CDR3 sequence: CASSQNSGRALEQYF. The CDR3 DNA is TGTGCCAGCAGCCAAAATAGCGGGAGGGCCCTCGAGCAGTACTTC.

The chain joins TRBV18 to TRBJ2-7; no clear D. V gave up 4 bases and J gave up 0 bases, with 7 bases separating them. CDR1 is KGHSH, CDR2 LQKENI, per germline. The CDR3 is 13 residues long. CDR3 in amino acids: CASSQTPSYEQYF. The CDR3 region has the DNA TGTGCCAGCTCACAAACTCCCTCCTACGAGCAGTACTTC.

This clone was detected only once. The V gene is TRBV7-8, the J gene TRBJ2-5, with TRBD2 identical over 10 bases. The CDR3 has 17 amino acids. CDR1 and CDR2 from the germline V gene are SGHVS and FQNEAQ. V was pared by 5 bases and J by 0 bases, with 9 bases of the junction left unmatched. The chain's CDR3 is CASSPASGSLYQETQYF. The CDR3 DNA reads TGTGCCAGCAGCCCTGCTAGCGGGAGTTTGTACCAAGAGACCCAGTACTTC.

This chain connects TRBV6-4 to TRBJ2-7; weak D call: TRBD2 (6 bases). V was shortened by 4 bases and J by 2 bases, with 24 bases between the two germline ends. CDR1 MRHNA and CDR2 SNTAGT come from the germline V gene. This CDR3 comprises 18 residues. Written as DNA, the CDR3 is TGTGCCAGCAGTGCGAGGCTAGCGCCCCGGCCATGTCCCTACGAGCAGTACTTC. Protein: CASSARLAPRPCPYEQYF.

On this clone: Other DNA sequences of this sample code for an identical CDR3. This chain links TRBV19 with TRBJ2-5; 12 nucleotides line up with TRBD2. CDR3 length: 15 residues. Trimming cost V 3 bases and J 2 bases; bases outside gene matches: 1. Looked up from germline, CDR1 is LNHDA and CDR2 is SQIVND (reference sequence). CDR3 protein: CASSILAGGQETQYF. The DNA of the CDR3 is TGTGCCAGTAGTATCCTAGCGGGAGGGCAAGAGACCCAGTACTTC.

The chain uses TRBV30 and TRBJ1-6; the D is unclear. Germline V gene lookup returns CDR1 GTSNPN and CDR2 SVGIG (reference sequence). The CDR3 has 11 amino acids. Trimming took 1 base from V and 7 from J, leaving 2 bases between them. The CDR3 nucleotides read TGTGCCTGGAGTGCAAATTCACCCCTCCACTTT. This codes for CAWSANSPLHF.

The chain uses TRBV27 and TRBJ2-1, with 8 bases identical to TRBD2. Germline V lookup: CDR1 MNHEY, CDR2 SMNVEV (reference sequence). Trimming removed 5 bases from V and 4 bases from J; junction bases left unmatched: 7. The CDR3 is 15 residues long. CDR3 nucleotides: TGTGCCAGCAGTCGCGGACTAGCAAGGTACAATGAGCAGTTCTTC. Protein sequence: CASSRGLARYNEQFF.

This chain links TRBV27 with TRBJ2-5, with D possibly being TRBD2 (6 bases). Germline values: CDR1 MNHEY, CDR2 SMNVEV (reference sequence). CDR3 length: 14 residues. V was trimmed by 5 bases and J by 2 bases, leaving 12 bases between them. The CDR3 loop reads CASSKTSIQETQYF. CDR3 nucleotides: TGTGCCAGCAGTAAAACTAGCATTCAAGAGACCCAGTACTTC.

This clone was seen only once. V gene TRBV10-1 combines with J gene TRBJ1-5, with unresolved D. CDR3 length: 15 amino acids. Germline loops: CDR1 WNHNN, CDR2 SYGVQD (reference sequence). V dropped 4 bases and J dropped 0 bases, with 10 bases sitting between them. The CDR3 bases are TGCGCCAGCAGTGTATCCGTTTATAGCAATCAGCCCCAGCATTTT. Translated: CASSVSVYSNQPQHF.

This clone was observed a handful of times. The chain recombines TRBV27 with TRBJ2-1; D may be TRBD2 (5 bases). There are 17 residues in the CDR3. V lost 0 bases, J lost 3 bases, and 15 bases lay in between. Germline lookup yields CDR1 MNHEY and CDR2 SMNVEV (reference sequence). CDR3 bases: TGTGCCAGCAGTTTATCGAGGTGGGAGAAGATCTACAATGAGCAGTTCTTC. It encodes CASSLSRWEKIYNEQFF.

The gene calls are TRBV19 and TRBJ2-3; 10 positions agree with TRBD2. CDR1 LNHDA and CDR2 SQIVND come from the germline V gene (reference sequence). Unmatched junction bases numbered 5, after V lost 0 bases and J lost 5 bases. This CDR3 comprises 16 residues. The CDR3 protein is CASSIDLAGVGDTQYF. The CDR3 bases are TGTGCCAGTAGTATAGACCTAGCGGGAGTGGGAGATACGCAGTATTTT.

The rearrangement links TRBV2 to TRBJ1-3; TRBD1 is a possible D gene (5 bases). The CDR3 runs 13 residues. Germline assignment: CDR1 SNHLY and CDR2 FYNNEI. The V end was cut by 7 bases, the J end by 7 bases, with 14 bases between. CDR3 bases: TGTGCCAGCATCGGGGGTTGGGGGAACACCATATATTTT. It translates to CASIGGWGNTIYF.

This clone has more than one count but fewer than ten. The V and J genes are TRBV3-1 (or the pseudogene TRBV3-2) and TRBJ1-5; D might be TRBD1 (5 bases). CDR3 size: 16 residues. The V end lost 0 bases, the J end lost 2 bases, and 11 bases lay between the germline ends. Per germline, CDR1 LGHDT and CDR2 YNNKEL (reference sequence). The CDR3 loop reads CASSQDGGAGNQPQHF. The CDR3 bases are TGTGCCAGCAGCCAAGACGGCGGGGCGGGCAATCAGCCCCAGCATTTT.

Concerning this clone itself: Its ends do not fully match the called genes, so a read error is possible. The chain is built from TRBV7-3 and TRBJ2-5; D is uncertain. The CDR3 contains 16 residues. Germline CDR1 reads SGHTA; CDR2 reads FQGTGA. The CDR3 sequence is CASSLSGPLTQEAQYF. The CDR3 DNA follows: TGTGCCAGCAGCTTATCGGGTCCCTTAACCCAAGAGGCCCAGTACTTC.

The CDR3 is CASSEMGERTEAFF. In nucleotides, the CDR3 is TGTGCCAGCAGTGAAATGGGTGAGAGGACTGAAGCTTTCTTT. The V call is TRBV2, the J call TRBJ1-1; D uncertain. Trimming stripped 2 bases from V and 5 bases from J, with 12 bases between. The CDR3 spans 14 residues. The germline gives CDR1 SNHLY, CDR2 FYNNEI.

The J gene is TRBJ1-2, the V gene TRBV5-6; TRBD1 aligns across 7 bases. This CDR3 is built from 16 residues. Trimming at V came to 4 bases and at J to 0 bases, leaving 9 bases not matched to a gene. Germline CDR1 and CDR2: SGHDT and YYEEEE. CDR3 sequence reads: CASSPGTAKANYGYTF. In nucleotides, the CDR3 is TGTGCCAGCAGCCCAGGGACAGCTAAAGCTAACTATGGCTACACCTTC. The whole variable domain, filled in from reference TRBV5-6 and TRBJ1-2, reads DAGVTQSPTHLIKTRGQQVTLRCSPKSGHDTVSWYQQALGQGPQFIFQYYEEEERQRGNFPDRFSGHQFPNYSSELNVNALLLGDSALYLCASSPGTAKANYGYTFGSGTRLTVV.

The chain recombines TRBV29-1 with TRBJ2-1; TRBD2 aligns across 7 bases. The V gene's germline CDR1 is SQVTM and CDR2 ANQGSEA. There are 11 residues in the CDR3. V gave up 7 bases and J gave up 7 bases; unmatched junction bases: 4. This chain's CDR3 is CSAGLVNEQFF. For the CDR3, the DNA is TGCAGCGCTGGACTAGTGAATGAGCAGTTCTTC.

The chain employs TRBV27 and TRBJ2-3; possibly TRBD1 for D (5 bases). Germline CDR1 and CDR2: MNHEY and SMNVEV (reference sequence). V lost 3 bases and J lost 3, with 10 bases in between. The CDR3 covers 14 residues. In DNA, the CDR3 is TGTGCCAGCAGTTTGGGGCTCGTAACAGATACGCAGTATTTT. Translated: CASSLGLVTDTQYF.